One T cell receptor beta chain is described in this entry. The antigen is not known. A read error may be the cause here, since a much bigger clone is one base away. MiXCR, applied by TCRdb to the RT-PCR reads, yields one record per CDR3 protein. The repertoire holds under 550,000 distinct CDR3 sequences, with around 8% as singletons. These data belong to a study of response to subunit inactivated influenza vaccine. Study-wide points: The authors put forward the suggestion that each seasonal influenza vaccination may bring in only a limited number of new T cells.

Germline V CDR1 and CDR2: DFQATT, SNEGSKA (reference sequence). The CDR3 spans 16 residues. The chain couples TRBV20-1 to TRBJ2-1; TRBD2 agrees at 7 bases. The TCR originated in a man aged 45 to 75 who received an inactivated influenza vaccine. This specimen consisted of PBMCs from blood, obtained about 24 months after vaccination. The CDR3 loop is CCARPPLAEAGNEQFF. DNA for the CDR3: TGCTGTGCCCGTCCCCCTCTAGCGGAGGCGGGCAATGAGCAGTTCTTC.